These T cell receptor beta chains were read from a single sample in a study of control samples from healthy donors and cancer patients. Libraries were prepared by immunoSEQ multiplex PCR; TCRdb keeps only in-frame clonotypes and omits some of them. In the table there are 130,000 or so clones, approximately 88% of which are singletons. The sample was blood. Every receptor here comes from a man aged 50 or older in good health. Each CDR3 is given with its conserved first and last residue. D genes are given only for firm matches. Clone size is shown for a subset of rows, as once, few, many or a class of expanded clone.

len	d_gene	v_gene	j_gene	abundance	CDR3nt	CDR3aa
14	TRBD1	TRBV5-1	TRBJ2-3	.	TGCGCCAGCAGGCAGGGGGCACCCACAGATACGCAGTATTTT	CASRQGAPTDTQYF
12	.	TRBV29-1	TRBJ1-2	once	TGCAGCGTTGAAGAGGGAAACTATGGCTACACCTTC	CSVEEGNYGYTF
16	TRBD2	TRBV3-1/TRBV3-2	TRBJ2-1	.	TGTGCCAGCAGCCAAGTGGCGACTAGCCCAAACAATGAGCAGTTCTTC	CASSQVATSPNNEQFF
17	TRBD1	TRBV5-1	TRBJ1-2	few	TGCGCCAGCAGCTTGGGGGGGACGACAGGGGAGAGCTATGGCTACACCTTC	CASSLGGTTGESYGYTF
15	.	TRBV9	TRBJ2-5	.	TGTGCCAGCAGCCCCCAGGCGACGCGAGGGGAGACCCAGTACTTC	CASSPQATRGETQYF
15	.	TRBV2	TRBJ1-1	.	TGTGCCAGCAGTGGGTGGGGGGACCCTCACACTGAAGCTTTCTTT	CASSGWGDPHTEAFF
16	TRBD1	TRBV7-2	TRBJ1-6	.	TGTGCCAGCAGCACCCTCGACAGGGGTCCGAATTCACCCCTCCACTTT	CASSTLDRGPNSPLHF
15	.	TRBV27	TRBJ1-6	.	TGTGCCAGCAGGCTCGAGAGCTCCTATAATTCACCCCTCCACTTT	CASRLESSYNSPLHF
16	TRBD2	TRBV11-2	TRBJ2-1	.	TGTGCCAGCAGCTTAGCAAAGCGGGGATCGCTCAATGAGCAGTTCTTC	CASSLAKRGSLNEQFF
15	TRBD1	TRBV14	TRBJ2-7	.	TGTGCCAGCAGCCAAGTGGTAGGGGGCGGTTACGAGCAGTACTTC	CASSQVVGGGYEQYF
13	TRBD1	TRBV2	TRBJ1-1	.	TGTGCCAGTTACAGGGGTATGAACACTGAAGCTTTCTTT	CASYRGMNTEAFF
14	TRBD1	TRBV25-1	TRBJ2-2	.	TGTGCCAGTCAGAGGACAGGGGGGACCGGGGAGCTGTTTTTT	CASQRTGGTGELFF
13	.	TRBV12-3/TRBV12-4	TRBJ2-3	once	TGTGCCAGCAGTTTAATCGCCTCAGATACGCAGTATTTT	CASSLIASDTQYF
14	.	TRBV19	TRBJ2-2	.	TGTGCCAGCGGGACTCCCCCGGACACCGGGGAGCTGTTTTTT	CASGTPPDTGELFF
17	.	TRBV4-1	TRBJ1-1	.	TGCGCCAGCAGCCTCTCCCCCCGGAAGATTATGAACACTGAAGCTTTCTTT	CASSLSPRKIMNTEAFF
14	.	TRBV14	TRBJ2-7	.	TGTGCCAGCAGCCATAGGCAGGGAAACTACGAGCAGTACTTC	CASSHRQGNYEQYF
17	TRBD2	TRBV7-2	TRBJ2-5	.	TGTGCCAGCAGCCTTACTAGCGGGGGGGCTCCCCAAGAGACCCAGTACTTC	CASSLTSGGAPQETQYF
15	.	TRBV18	TRBJ2-7	.	TGTGCCAGCTCACCAGGGAAGGGAGTAATGTACGAGCAGTACTTC	CASSPGKGVMYEQYF
15	.	TRBV23-1	TRBJ2-2	.	TGCGCCAGCAGTCAAACAAAATGGGAAACCGGGGAGCTGTTTTTT	CASSQTKWETGELFF
17	TRBD1	TRBV9	TRBJ2-2	.	TGTGCCAGCAGCGTCGCTTCCGGGACAGGGTATACCGGGGAGCTGTTTTTT	CASSVASGTGYTGELFF
15	TRBD1	TRBV27	TRBJ1-2	.	TGTGCCACCATGAGACCGACAGGGGGTGACTATGGCTACACCTTC	CATMRPTGGDYGYTF
15	.	TRBV10-3	TRBJ2-1	.	TGTGCCATCAGTGAGTCGGCGGGGCGCAACAATGAGCAGTTCTTC	CAISESAGRNNEQFF
13	TRBD1	TRBV12-3/TRBV12-4	TRBJ1-2	.	TGTGCCAGCACTCCTGGGACAGGGGATGGCTACACCTTC	CASTPGTGDGYTF
11	.	TRBV7-9	TRBJ1-1	.	TGTGCCACTACAGGGATCCCTGAAGCTTTCTTT	CATTGIPEAFF
15	.	TRBV4-2	TRBJ1-2	.	TGTGCCAGCAGCCAAGACAAGGCACTTAACTATGGCTACACCTTC	CASSQDKALNYGYTF
17	TRBD2	TRBV4-1	TRBJ2-5	.	TGCGCCAGCAGCCAAAATACGGGCGGGGGGGCCGTAGAGACCCAGTACTTC	CASSQNTGGGAVETQYF
15	.	TRBV25-1	TRBJ1-2	.	TGTGCCAGCAGTACCCGGGACATACAACCCTATGGCTACACCTTC	CASSTRDIQPYGYTF
15	.	TRBV2	TRBJ1-2	.	TGTGCCAGCAGTGAAGGTGGGGCCGTTAACTATGGCTACACCTTC	CASSEGGAVNYGYTF
15	TRBD1	TRBV24-1	TRBJ2-1	.	TGTGCCACCAGTGGGGGACAGCTCTCCTACAATGAGCAGTTCTTC	CATSGGQLSYNEQFF
17	.	TRBV7-2	TRBJ1-1	few	TGTGCCAGCAGCTTAGGGGGAGGGGCTGGAATGAACACTGAAGCTTTCTTT	CASSLGGGAGMNTEAFF
18	TRBD1	TRBV28	TRBJ1-1	.	TGTGCCAGCAGTCTATCCTCAGGGGGGACTCGGATGAACACTGAAGCTTTCTTT	CASSLSSGGTRMNTEAFF
15	TRBD2	TRBV6-5	TRBJ2-1	.	TGTGCCAGCAGGATAGAGCGGGGGGTTGGCAATGAGCAGTTCTTC	CASRIERGVGNEQFF
11	.	TRBV28	TRBJ1-2	.	TGTGCCAGCAGTTTAATGGGGGGCTACACCTTC	CASSLMGGYTF
12	.	TRBV11-2	TRBJ2-5	.	TGTGCCAGCAGCTGGGAGGCGAAGACCCAGTACTTC	CASSWEAKTQYF
12	.	TRBV5-8	TRBJ2-3	.	TGTGCCAGCAGCTTCAACGCCGATACGCAGTATTTT	CASSFNADTQYF
15	.	TRBV5-1	TRBJ1-4	once	TGCGCCAGCAGCTTGGGTAGGGACGGATCTGAAAAACTGTTTTTT	CASSLGRDGSEKLFF
15	TRBD1	TRBV2	TRBJ1-1	.	TGTGCCAGCAGTGGGGACAGCCTAATGAACACTGAAGCTTTCTTT	CASSGDSLMNTEAFF
17	.	TRBV9	TRBJ2-3	.	TGTGCCAGCAGCGGCCAAGCGGTTCCGGGTTTCACAGATACGCAGTATTTT	CASSGQAVPGFTDTQYF
18	TRBD1	TRBV19	TRBJ2-1	.	TGTGCCAGTAGTATAGATTCTGGTGGGGCAGGGGGTAACAATGAGCAGTTCTTC	CASSIDSGGAGGNNEQFF
13	TRBD1	TRBV19	TRBJ1-2	.	TGTGCCAGTAGTACGGACAGGGCATTCGACTACACCTTC	CASSTDRAFDYTF
12	TRBD1	TRBV12-3/TRBV12-4	TRBJ1-2	.	TGTGCCAGCACGAGGGGACAGGAGCCCCGCACCTTC	CASTRGQEPRTF
14	TRBD2	TRBV7-9	TRBJ2-1	.	TGTGCCAGCAGCTTAAGGCTAGCGGGGAATGAGCAGTTCTTC	CASSLRLAGNEQFF
16	.	TRBV16	TRBJ2-7	.	TGTGCCAGCAGCTCCTCGGCGGGCGTTCGATCCTACGAGCAGTACTTC	CASSSSAGVRSYEQYF
16	TRBD1	TRBV5-1	TRBJ2-1	many	TGCGCCAGCAGCTTGGGACGTACAGGGGCCGGGCAGGAGCAGTTCTTC	CASSLGRTGAGQEQFF
12	.	TRBV5-1	TRBJ2-7	.	TGCGCCAGCAGCTTCGGGGAATACGAGCAGTACTTC	CASSFGEYEQYF
15	TRBD1	TRBV12-5	TRBJ2-5	.	TGTGCTAGTGGCCGACAGGGGGCGAACCAAGAGACCCAGTACTTC	CASGRQGANQETQYF
13	.	TRBV29-1	TRBJ1-2	.	TGCAGCGCTATGGCCTCGGTTTTCGGAGGCTACACCTTC	CSAMASVFGGYTF
12	.	TRBV30	TRBJ2-7	.	TGTGCCTGGGCCGCGGACTATTTCGAGCAGTACTTC	CAWAADYFEQYF
13	.	TRBV2	TRBJ1-4	.	TGTGCCAGCAAGGGCAGGGTTAATGAAAAACTGTTTTTT	CASKGRVNEKLFF
13	.	TRBV7-8	TRBJ1-2	.	TGTGCCAGCAGCCCGCCAGGGTCTAATGGCTACACCTTC	CASSPPGSNGYTF